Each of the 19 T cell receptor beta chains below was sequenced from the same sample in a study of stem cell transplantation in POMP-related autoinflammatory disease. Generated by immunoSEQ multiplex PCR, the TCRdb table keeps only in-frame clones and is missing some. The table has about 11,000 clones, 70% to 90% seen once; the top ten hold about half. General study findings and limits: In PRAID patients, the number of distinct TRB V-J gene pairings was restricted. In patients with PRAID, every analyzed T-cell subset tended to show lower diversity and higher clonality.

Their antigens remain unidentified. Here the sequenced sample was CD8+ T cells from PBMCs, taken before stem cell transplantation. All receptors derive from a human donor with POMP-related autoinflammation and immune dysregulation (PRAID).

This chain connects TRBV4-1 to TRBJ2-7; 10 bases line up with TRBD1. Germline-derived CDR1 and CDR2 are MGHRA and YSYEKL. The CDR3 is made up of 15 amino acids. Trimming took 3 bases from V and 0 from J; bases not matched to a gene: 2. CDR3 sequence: CASSQDRGYSYEQYF. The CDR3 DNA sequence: TGCGCCAGCAGCCAGGACAGGGGGTACTCCTACGAGCAGTACTTC.

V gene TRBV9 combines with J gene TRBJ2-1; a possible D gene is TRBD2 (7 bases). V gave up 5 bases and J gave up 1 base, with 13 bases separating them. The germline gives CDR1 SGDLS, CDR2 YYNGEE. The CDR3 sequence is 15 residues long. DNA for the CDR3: TGTGCCAGCAGTGCCCGGGGGGCTTCCTACAATGAGCAGTTCTTC. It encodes CASSARGASYNEQFF.

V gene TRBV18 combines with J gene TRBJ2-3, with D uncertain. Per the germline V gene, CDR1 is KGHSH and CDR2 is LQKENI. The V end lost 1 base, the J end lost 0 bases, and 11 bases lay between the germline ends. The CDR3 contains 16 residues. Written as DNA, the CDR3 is TGTGCCAGCTCACCACTAGCCCGAGATAGCACAGATACGCAGTATTTT. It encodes CASSPLARDSTDTQYF.

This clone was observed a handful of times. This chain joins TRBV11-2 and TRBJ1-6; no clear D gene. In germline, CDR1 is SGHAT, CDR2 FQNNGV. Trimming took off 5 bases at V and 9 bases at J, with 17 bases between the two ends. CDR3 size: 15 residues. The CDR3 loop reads CASSHGAFGSSPLHF. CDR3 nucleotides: TGTGCCAGCAGCCACGGCGCCTTTGGTAGTTCACCCCTCCACTTT.

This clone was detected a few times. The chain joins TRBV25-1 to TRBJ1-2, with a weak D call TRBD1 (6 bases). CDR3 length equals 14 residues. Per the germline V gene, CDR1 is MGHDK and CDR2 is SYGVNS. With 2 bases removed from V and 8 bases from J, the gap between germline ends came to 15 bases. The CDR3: CASSELQGVEGYTF. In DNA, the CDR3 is TGTGCCAGCAGTGAACTACAGGGAGTTGAGGGCTACACCTTC.

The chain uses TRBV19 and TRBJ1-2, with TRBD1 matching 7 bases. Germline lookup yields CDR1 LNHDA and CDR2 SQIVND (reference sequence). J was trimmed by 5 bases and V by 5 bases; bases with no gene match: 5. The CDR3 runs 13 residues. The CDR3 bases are TGTGCCAGTAGTCCAGGGGGGTATTATGGCTACACCTTC. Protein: CASSPGGYYGYTF.

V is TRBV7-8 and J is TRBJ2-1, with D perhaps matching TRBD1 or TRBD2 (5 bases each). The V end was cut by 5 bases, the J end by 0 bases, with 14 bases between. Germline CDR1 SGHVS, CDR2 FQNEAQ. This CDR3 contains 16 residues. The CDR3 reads CASSPGAGSSYNEQFF. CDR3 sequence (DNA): TGTGCCAGCAGCCCCGGGGCGGGCAGCTCCTACAATGAGCAGTTCTTC.

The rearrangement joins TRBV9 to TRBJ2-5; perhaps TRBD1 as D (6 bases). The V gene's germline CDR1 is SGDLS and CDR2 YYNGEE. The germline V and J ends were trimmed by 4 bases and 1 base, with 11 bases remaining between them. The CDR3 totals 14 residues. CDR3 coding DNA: TGTGCCAGCAGCCCGCAGGGGTTCCAAGAGACCCAGTACTTC. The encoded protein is CASSPQGFQETQYF.

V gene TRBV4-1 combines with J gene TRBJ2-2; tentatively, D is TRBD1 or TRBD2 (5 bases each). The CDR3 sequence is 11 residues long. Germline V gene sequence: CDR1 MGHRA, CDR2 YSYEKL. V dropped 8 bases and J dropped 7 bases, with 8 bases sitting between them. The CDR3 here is CASEGSGELFF. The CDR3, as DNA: TGCGCCAGCGAGGGGAGCGGGGAGCTGTTTTTT.

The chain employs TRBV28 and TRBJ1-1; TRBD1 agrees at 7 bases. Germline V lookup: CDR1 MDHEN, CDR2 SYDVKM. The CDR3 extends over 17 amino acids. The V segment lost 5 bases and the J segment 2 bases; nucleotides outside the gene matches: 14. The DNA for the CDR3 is TGTGCCAGCAGTCTCCGGGACAGAAATTCCTTTAACACTGAAGCTTTCTTT. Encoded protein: CASSLRDRNSFNTEAFF.

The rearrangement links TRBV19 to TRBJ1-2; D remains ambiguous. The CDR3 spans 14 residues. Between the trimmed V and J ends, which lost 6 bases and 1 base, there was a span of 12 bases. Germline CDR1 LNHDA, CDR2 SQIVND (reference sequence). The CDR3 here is CASRPGPNNYGYTF. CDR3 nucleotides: TGTGCCAGTAGGCCGGGCCCTAATAACTATGGCTACACCTTC.

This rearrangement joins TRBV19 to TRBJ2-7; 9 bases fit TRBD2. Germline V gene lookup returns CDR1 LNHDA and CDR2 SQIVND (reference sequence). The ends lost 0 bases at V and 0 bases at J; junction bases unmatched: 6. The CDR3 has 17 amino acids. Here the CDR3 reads CASSIDGPSGTSYEQYF. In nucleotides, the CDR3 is TGTGCCAGTAGTATAGACGGTCCTAGCGGGACCTCCTACGAGCAGTACTTC.

The CDR3 region has the DNA TGTGCCAGCAGCTTAGTTGTCGATGGGGCTGAAGCTTTCTTT. Protein: CASSLVVDGAEAFF. The V gene is TRBV7-9, the J gene TRBJ1-1, with D hard to call. The CDR3 contains 14 residues. Trimming pared 1 base from V and 6 bases from J, leaving 12 bases between. Germline CDR1 and CDR2: SEHNR and FQNEAQ (reference sequence).

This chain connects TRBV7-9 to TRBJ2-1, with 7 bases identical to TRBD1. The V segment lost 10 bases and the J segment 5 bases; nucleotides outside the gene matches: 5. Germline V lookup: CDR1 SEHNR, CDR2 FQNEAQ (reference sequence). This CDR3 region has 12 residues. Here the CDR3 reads CAIVRGNNEQFF. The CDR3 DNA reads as TGTGCCATCGTCAGGGGGAACAATGAGCAGTTCTTC.

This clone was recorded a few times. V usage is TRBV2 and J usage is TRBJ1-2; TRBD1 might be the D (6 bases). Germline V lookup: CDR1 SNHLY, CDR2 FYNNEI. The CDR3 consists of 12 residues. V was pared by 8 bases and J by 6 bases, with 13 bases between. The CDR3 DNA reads TGTGCCAGCGGTAGTCGACAGGATGGCTACACCTTC. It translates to CASGSRQDGYTF.

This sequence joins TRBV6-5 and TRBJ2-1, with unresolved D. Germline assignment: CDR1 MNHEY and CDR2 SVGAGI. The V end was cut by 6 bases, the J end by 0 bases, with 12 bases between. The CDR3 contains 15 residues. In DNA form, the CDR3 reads TGTGCCAGCAGAATTAGCCTGAGCTCCTACAATGAGCAGTTCTTC. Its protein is CASRISLSSYNEQFF.

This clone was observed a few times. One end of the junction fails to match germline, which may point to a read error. CDR3 sequence (DNA): TGTGCCAGTAGTAGAGGGGACGTGGGAGTCTACGATGAGCAGTTCTTC. Translation gives CASSRGDVGVYDEQFF. The chain joins TRBV19 to TRBJ2-1; D could derive from TRBD1 or TRBD2 (5 bases each). The CDR3 extends over 16 amino acids. Germline values: CDR1 LNHDA, CDR2 SQIVND (reference sequence).

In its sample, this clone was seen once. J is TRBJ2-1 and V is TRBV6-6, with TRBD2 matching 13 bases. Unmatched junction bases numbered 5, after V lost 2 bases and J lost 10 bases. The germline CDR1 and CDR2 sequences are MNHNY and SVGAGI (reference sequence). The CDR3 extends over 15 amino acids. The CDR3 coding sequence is TGTGCCAGCAGTTACGAGGGACTAGCGGGATGGGAGCAGTTCTTC. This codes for CASSYEGLAGWEQFF.

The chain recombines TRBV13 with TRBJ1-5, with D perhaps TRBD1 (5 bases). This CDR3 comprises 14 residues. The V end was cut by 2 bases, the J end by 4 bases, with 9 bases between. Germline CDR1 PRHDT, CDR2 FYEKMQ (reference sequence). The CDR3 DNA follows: TGTGCCAGCAGCTTAAGGGGCAATAATCAGCCCCAGCATTTT. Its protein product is CASSLRGNNQPQHF.